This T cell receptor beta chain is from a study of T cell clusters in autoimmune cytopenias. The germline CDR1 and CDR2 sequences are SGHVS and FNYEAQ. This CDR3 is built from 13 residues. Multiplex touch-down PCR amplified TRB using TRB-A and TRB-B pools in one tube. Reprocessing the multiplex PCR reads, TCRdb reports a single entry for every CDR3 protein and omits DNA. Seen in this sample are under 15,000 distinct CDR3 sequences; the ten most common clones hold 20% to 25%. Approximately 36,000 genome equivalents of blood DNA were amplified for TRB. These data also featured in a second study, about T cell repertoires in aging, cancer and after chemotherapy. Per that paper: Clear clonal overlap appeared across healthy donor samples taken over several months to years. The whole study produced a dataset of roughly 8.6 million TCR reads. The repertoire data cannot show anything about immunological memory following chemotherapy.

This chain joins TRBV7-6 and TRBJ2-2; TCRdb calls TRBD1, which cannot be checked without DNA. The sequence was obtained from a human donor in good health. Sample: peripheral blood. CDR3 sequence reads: CASAGQHTGELFF.